What follows describes a single TCR beta chain. As yet, its antigen is unknown. These data belong to a study of CD8 T cells in Susac syndrome. The study, taken as a whole, reports: By the study's own acknowledgment, its TCR sequencing and HLA analysis included relatively few individuals.

TCR beta sequencing covered blood CD8+ and CD4+ T cells. Healthy donors constituted the control group, matched for age and sex. When the RNA was reverse transcribed, random hexamers were used with an input of roughly 0.45 to 1 ug. By means of immunoSEQ multiplex PCR, TCR beta CDR3 spanning 54 Vbeta and 13 Jbeta underwent amplification. TCRdb called the immunoSEQ multiplex PCR reads again in MiXCR, with one record for every CDR3 protein. The sample carries approximately 100,000 distinct CDR3 sequences, roughly 90% recorded once. Looked up from germline, CDR1 is MNHGY and CDR2 is SVAAGI. The CDR3 length is 15 residues. Trimming cost V 4 bases and J 2 bases, with 15 bases left between them.

The TCR originated in a human donor in good health. The specimen was CD8+ T cells from PBMCs. The chain uses TRBV6-9 and TRBJ2-7; D ambiguous. The CDR3 coding sequence is TGTGCCAGCAGTTTCTGGGATGTGATTACCTACGAGCAGTACTTC. Translated, it gives CASSFWDVITYEQYF.